A single T cell receptor (beta chain) is shown here with its context. Its target is unknown. This record comes from a study of cytomegalovirus exposure and HLA in healthy donors. The wider study: From donors who were HLA-typed, an early data release held 70 million to 90 million unique TCRs. Regarding the study as a whole: Rates of TCR association differed by HLA locus in a later analysis, with DRB1 highest and HLA-C lowest. The study found most TCR sequences rare, yet found some public TCRs in many donors. Solely CMV serostatus was available to characterize immune exposure.

Amplification used 60 Vbeta primers and 13 Jbeta primers. Data came from immunoSEQ multiplex PCR; TCRdb stores just in-frame clones and leaves some out. This sample's clone table lists approximately 130,000 clones. There are 13 residues in the CDR3. Deletions cut 8 bases from V and 2 bases from J, with 10 bases between. The V gene's germline CDR1 is MNHEY and CDR2 SVGAGI. The sequenced sample was PBMCs. The chain combines TRBV6-5 with TRBJ2-4, with D possibly matching TRBD1 (5 bases). The receptor comes from a woman in her fifties or sixties in good health and CMV-seronegative. CDR3 sequence reads: CASGAGTKNIQYF. CDR3 nucleotide sequence: TGTGCCAGCGGGGCAGGGACCAAAAACATTCAGTACTTC.